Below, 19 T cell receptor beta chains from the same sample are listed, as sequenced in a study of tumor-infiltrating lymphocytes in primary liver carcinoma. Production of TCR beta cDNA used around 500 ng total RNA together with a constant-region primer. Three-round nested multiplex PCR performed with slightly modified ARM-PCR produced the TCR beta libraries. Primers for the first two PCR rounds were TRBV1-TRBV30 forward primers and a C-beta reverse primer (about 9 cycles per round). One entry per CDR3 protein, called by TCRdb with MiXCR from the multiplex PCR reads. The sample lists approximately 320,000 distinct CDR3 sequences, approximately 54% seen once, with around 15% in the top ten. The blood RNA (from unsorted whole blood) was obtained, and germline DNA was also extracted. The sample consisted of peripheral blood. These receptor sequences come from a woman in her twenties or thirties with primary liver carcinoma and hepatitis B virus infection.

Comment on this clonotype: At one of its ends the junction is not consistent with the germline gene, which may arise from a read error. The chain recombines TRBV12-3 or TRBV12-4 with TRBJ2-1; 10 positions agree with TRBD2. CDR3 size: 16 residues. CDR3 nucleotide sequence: TGTGCCAGCAGTTTTTTTCCTAGCGGGAGCGGACGTGGGCAGTTATTC. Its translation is CASSFFPSGSGRGQLF.

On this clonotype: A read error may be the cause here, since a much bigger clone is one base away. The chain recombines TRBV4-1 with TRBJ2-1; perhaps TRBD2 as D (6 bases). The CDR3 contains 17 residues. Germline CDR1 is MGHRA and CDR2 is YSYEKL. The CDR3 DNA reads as TGCGCCAGCATCCAATATGTCGGGAGTGGGGGCTACAATGAGCAGTTCTTC. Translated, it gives CASIQYVGSGGYNEQFF.

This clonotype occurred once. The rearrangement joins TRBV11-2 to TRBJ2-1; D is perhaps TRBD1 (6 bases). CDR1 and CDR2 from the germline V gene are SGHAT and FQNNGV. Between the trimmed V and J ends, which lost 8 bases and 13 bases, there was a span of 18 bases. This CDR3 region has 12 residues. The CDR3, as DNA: TGTGCCAGCGGTTCCAGGGGATCTGACCAGTTCTTC. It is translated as CASGSRGSDQFF.

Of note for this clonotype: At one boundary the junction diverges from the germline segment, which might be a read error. This chain's CDR3 is CASSYREYYGYTF. The CDR3 DNA is TGTGCCAGCAGTTATAGGGAGTACTATGGTTACACCTTC. The genes are TRBV6-5 and TRBJ1-2; unclear D gene. The CDR3 consists of 13 residues. Germline V gives CDR1 MNHEY, CDR2 SVGAGI.

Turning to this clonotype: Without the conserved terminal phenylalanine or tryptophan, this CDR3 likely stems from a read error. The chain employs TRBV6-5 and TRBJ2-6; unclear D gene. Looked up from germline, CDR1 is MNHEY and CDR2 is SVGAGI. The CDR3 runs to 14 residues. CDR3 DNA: TGTGCCAGCAGGGAGCTATCTGGGACCAACGTCCTGACTATC. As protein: CASRELSGTNVLTI.

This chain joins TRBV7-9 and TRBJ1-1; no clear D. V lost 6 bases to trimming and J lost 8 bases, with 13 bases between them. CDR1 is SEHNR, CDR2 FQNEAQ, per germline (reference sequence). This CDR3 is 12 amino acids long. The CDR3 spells CASRREVGEAFF. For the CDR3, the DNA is TGTGCCAGCAGACGGGAGGTCGGAGAAGCTTTCTTT.

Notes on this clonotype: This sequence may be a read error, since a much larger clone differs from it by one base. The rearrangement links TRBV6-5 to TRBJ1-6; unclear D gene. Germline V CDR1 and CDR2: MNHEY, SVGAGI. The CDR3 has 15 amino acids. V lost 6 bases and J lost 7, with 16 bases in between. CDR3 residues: CASSTDWVNNSPLHF. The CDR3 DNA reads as TGTGCCAGCAGCACCGACTGGGTAAACAATTCACCCCTCCACTTT.

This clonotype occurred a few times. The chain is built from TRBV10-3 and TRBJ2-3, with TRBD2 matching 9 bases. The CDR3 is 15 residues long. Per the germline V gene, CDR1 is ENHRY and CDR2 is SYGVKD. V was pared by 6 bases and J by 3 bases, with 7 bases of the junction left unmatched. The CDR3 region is CAIRPLAGATDTQYF. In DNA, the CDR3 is TGTGCCATCAGACCCTTAGCGGGAGCTACAGATACGCAGTATTTT.

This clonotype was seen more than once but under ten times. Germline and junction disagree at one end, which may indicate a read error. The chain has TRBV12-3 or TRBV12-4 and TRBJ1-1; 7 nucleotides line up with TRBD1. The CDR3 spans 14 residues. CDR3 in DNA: TGTGCCAGCAGTTTTGGACAGGAGAACACTGGAGCTTTCTTT. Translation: CASSFGQENTGAFF.

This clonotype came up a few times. CDR3 in DNA: TGTGCCAGCAGCCCGGGACTCCGTCCCTACAATGAGCAGTTCTTC. This gives the protein CASSPGLRPYNEQFF. The J gene is TRBJ2-1, the V gene TRBV6-1, with a tentative D call TRBD2 (6 bases). Trimming removed 6 bases from V and 2 bases from J, with 14 bases in between. The CDR3 consists of 15 residues. Germline V gene sequence: CDR1 MNHNS, CDR2 SASEGT.

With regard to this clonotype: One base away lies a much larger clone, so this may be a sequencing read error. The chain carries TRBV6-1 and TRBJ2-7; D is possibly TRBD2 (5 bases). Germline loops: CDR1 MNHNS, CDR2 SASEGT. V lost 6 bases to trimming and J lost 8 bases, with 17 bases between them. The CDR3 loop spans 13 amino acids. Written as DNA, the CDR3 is TGTGCCAGCAGCAGCGGTCAACAGACAAAGCAGTACTTC. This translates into CASSSGQQTKQYF.

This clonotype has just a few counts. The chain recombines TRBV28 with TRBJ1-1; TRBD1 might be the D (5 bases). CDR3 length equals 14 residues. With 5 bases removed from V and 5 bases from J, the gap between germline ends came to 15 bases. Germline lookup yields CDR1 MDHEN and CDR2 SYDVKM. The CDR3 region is CASSEKGKRTEAFF. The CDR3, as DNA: TGTGCCAGCAGTGAGAAGGGGAAGCGTACTGAAGCTTTCTTT.

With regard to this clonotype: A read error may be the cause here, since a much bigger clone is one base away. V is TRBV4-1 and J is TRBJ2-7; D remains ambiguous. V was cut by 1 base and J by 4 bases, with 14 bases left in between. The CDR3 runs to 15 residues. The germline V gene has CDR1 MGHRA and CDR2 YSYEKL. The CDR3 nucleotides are TGCGCCAGCAGCCAAGTCTATATGATAACGTACGAGCAGTACTTC. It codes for CASSQVYMITYEQYF.

CDR3: CASSSNLQAYNEQFF. The CDR3 coding sequence is TGTGCCAGCAGCTCTAATCTGCAGGCGTACAATGAGCAGTTCTTC. The chain uses TRBV11-2 and TRBJ2-1; D gene unclear. In germline, CDR1 is SGHAT, CDR2 FQNNGV. Trimming shortened V by 4 bases and J by 4 bases, and 14 bases separated the two germline ends. The CDR3 is 15 residues long.

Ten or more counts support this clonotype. The CDR3 sequence: CASSQAGATDTQYF. Written as DNA, the CDR3 is TGTGCCAGCAGCCAAGCGGGGGCCACAGATACGCAGTATTTT. This chain links TRBV4-2 with TRBJ2-3; D may correspond to TRBD1 or TRBD2 (6 bases each). The V end was cut by 1 base, the J end by 2 bases, with 7 bases between. CDR3 size: 14 residues. CDR1 LGHNA and CDR2 YNFKEQ come from the germline V gene.

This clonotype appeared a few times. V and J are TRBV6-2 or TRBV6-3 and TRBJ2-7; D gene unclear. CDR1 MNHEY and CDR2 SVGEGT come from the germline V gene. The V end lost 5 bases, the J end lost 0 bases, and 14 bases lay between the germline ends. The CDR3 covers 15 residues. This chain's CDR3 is CASSPIASRSYEQYF. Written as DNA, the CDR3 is TGTGCCAGCAGTCCCATCGCCTCCCGCTCCTACGAGCAGTACTTC.

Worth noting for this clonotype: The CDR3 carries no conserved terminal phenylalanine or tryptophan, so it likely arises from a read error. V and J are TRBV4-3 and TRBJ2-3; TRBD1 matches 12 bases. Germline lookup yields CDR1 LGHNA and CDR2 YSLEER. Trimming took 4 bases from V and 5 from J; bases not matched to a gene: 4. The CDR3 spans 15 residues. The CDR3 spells CASSPRDRGQDTQYL. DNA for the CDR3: TGCGCCAGCAGCCCCAGGGACAGGGGGCAAGATACGCAGTATCTT.

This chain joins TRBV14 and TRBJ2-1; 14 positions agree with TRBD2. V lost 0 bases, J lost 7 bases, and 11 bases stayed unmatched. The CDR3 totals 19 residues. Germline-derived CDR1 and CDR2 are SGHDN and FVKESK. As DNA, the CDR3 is TGTGCCAGCAGCCAAGATTTACTCTTGGGACTAGCGGGAGTTAATGAGCAGTTCTTC. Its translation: CASSQDLLLGLAGVNEQFF. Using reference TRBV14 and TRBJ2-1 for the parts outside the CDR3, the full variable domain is EAGVTQFPSHSVIEKGQTVTLRCDPISGHDNLYWYRRVMGKEIKFLLHFVKESKQDESGMPNNRFLAERTGGTYSTLKVQPAELEDSGVYFCASSQDLLLGLAGVNEQFFGPGTRLTVL.

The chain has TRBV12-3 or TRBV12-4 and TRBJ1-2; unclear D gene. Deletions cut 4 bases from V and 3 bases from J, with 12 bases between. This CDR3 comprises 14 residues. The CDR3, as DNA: TGTGCCAGCAGTTACGAAAGGGTTGACTATGGCTACACCTTC. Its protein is CASSYERVDYGYTF.